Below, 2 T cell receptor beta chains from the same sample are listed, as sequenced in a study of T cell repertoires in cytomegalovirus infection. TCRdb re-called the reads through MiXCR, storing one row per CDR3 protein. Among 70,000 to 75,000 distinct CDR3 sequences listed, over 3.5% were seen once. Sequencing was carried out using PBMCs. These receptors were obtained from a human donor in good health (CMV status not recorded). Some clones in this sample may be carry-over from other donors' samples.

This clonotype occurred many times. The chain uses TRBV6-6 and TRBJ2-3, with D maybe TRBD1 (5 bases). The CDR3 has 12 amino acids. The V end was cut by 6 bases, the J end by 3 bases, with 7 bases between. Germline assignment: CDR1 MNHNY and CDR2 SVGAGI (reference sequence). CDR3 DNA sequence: TGTGCCAGCAGGGGGCCGACAGATACGCAGTATTTT. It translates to CASRGPTDTQYF.

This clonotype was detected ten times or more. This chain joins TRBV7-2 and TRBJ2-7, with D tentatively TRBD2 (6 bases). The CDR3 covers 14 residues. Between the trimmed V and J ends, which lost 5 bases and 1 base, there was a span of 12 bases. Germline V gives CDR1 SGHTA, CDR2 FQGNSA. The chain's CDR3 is CASSIRRGSYEQYF. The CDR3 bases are TGTGCCAGCAGCATCAGACGGGGGTCCTACGAGCAGTACTTC.